The rows below give T cell receptor beta chains drawn from one sample of a study of beta chain features in type 1 diabetes. Profiled with immunoSEQ multiplex PCR; TCRdb holds only in-frame clones, not every one. Of a few hundred thousand clones in the sample, more than 11% are singletons; the top ten hold around 0.019%. The specimen sequenced was naive CD4+ T cells from blood. The receptor set was obtained from a man aged 30-40 years with type 1 diabetes. The CDR3 runs from the conserved cysteine through the conserved F or W. D genes are given only for firm matches. A clone size is listed for some rows: how often the clone was seen (once, few, many), or a class if it is expanded.

D	V	size	J	CDR3	DNA
TRBD2	TRBV19	few	TRBJ2-1	CASSPRGLAGANEQFF	TGTGCCAGTAGTCCCAGGGGACTAGCGGGAGCCAATGAGCAGTTCTTC
.	TRBV29-1	.	TRBJ1-2	CSSISGHDYGYTF	TGCAGCTCAATCTCGGGACATGACTATGGCTACACCTTC
.	TRBV29-1	.	TRBJ1-4	CSALRGVSEKLFF	TGCAGCGCCCTCAGGGGTGTAAGTGAAAAACTGTTTTTT
.	TRBV18	few	TRBJ1-1	CASSPTGGMNTEAFF	TGTGCCAGCTCACCAACCGGCGGGATGAACACTGAAGCTTTCTTT
TRBD1	TRBV5-4	few	TRBJ2-7	CASSLGGGQGYEQYF	TGTGCCAGCAGCTTGGGAGGGGGACAGGGCTACGAGCAGTACTTC
.	TRBV12-5	few	TRBJ2-3	CASGRRIASTDTQYF	TGTGCTAGTGGTCGCAGGATCGCTAGCACAGATACGCAGTATTTT
TRBD2	TRBV30	.	TRBJ2-2	CAWSVLGAGGTGELFF	TGTGCCTGGAGTGTATTGGGGGCGGGAGGCACCGGGGAGCTGTTTTTT
.	TRBV18	few	TRBJ2-2	CASSPPGLGHTGELFF	TGTGCCAGCTCACCGCCAGGGCTCGGTCACACCGGGGAGCTGTTTTTT
.	TRBV11-2	.	TRBJ1-6	CASSFGQSSPLHF	TGTGCCAGCAGCTTTGGACAGTCTTCACCCCTCCACTTT
.	TRBV2	few	TRBJ2-3	CASSELDTQYF	TGTGCCAGCAGTGAACTAGATACGCAGTATTTT
.	TRBV19	.	TRBJ1-2	CASSLRARGYGYTF	TGTGCCAGTAGTCTCCGAGCCCGAGGCTATGGCTACACCTTC
.	TRBV4-1	few	TRBJ1-4	CASSQDYRTVTTNEKLFF	TGCGCCAGCAGCCAAGATTATCGGACAGTCACCACTAATGAAAAACTGTTTTTT
.	TRBV5-6	.	TRBJ1-2	CASSLDPSYGYTF	TGTGCCAGCAGCTTGGACCCCAGCTATGGCTACACCTTC
TRBD2	TRBV19	few	TRBJ2-1	CASSKAGGPSPFF	TGTGCCAGTAGTAAAGCGGGGGGCCCCAGTCCGTTCTTC
.	TRBV27	few	TRBJ2-6	CASSKAISGANVLTF	TGTGCCAGCAGTAAAGCCATCTCTGGGGCCAACGTCCTGACTTTC
.	TRBV9	.	TRBJ1-6	CASSPSLGGFSPLHF	TGTGCCAGCAGCCCCTCGCTGGGGGGTTTTTCACCCCTCCACTTT
.	TRBV5-1	few	TRBJ2-1	CASSLDGDNEQFF	TGCGCCAGCAGCTTGGACGGGGACAATGAGCAGTTCTTC
.	TRBV6-1	few	TRBJ2-7	CASSPTGQGYYEQYF	TGTGCCAGCAGTCCCACGGGGCAGGGGTACTACGAGCAGTACTTC